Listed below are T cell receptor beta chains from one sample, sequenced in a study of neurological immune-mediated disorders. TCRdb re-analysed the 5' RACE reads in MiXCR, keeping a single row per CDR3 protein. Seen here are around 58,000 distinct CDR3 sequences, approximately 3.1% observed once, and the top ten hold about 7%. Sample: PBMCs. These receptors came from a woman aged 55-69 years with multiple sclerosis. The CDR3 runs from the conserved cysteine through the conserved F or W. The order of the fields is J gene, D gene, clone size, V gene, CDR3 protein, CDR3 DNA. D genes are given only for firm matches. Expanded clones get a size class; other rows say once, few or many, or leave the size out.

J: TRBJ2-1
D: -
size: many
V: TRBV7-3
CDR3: CASSPGALGGYNEQFF
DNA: TGTGCCAGCAGCCCCGGGGCCTTAGGGGGATACAATGAGCAGTTCTTC

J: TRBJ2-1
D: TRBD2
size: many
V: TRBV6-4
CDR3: CASSERTSGAYNEQFF
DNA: TGTGCCAGCAGTGAAAGGACTAGCGGAGCCTACAATGAGCAGTTCTTC

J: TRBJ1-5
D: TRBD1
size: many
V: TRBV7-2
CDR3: CASSDRVYQPQHF
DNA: TGTGCCAGCAGCGACAGGGTTTACCAGCCCCAGCATTTT

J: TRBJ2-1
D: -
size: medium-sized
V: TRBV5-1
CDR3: CASSFNYNEQFF
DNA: TGCGCCAGCAGCTTCAATTACAATGAGCAGTTCTTC

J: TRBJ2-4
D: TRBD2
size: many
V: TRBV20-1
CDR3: CSALRLAAKNIQYF
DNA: TGCAGTGCTCTCCGACTAGCGGCCAAAAACATTCAGTACTTC

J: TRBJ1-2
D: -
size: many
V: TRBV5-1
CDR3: CASSLEGVGYGYTF
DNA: TGCGCCAGCAGCTTAGAGGGTGTAGGGTATGGCTACACCTTC

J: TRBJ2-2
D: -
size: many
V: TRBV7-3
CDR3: CASSLSAGTGELFF
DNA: TGTGCCAGCAGCTTAAGCGCGGGAACCGGGGAGCTGTTTTTT

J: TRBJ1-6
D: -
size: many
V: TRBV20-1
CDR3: CSARTGLVSSYNSPLHF
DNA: TGCAGTGCTAGGACGGGCCTGGTCAGCTCCTATAATTCACCCCTCCACTTT

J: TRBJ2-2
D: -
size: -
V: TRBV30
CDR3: CAGSMGAGELFF
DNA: TGTGCCGGGAGCATGGGGGCCGGGGAGCTGTTTTTT

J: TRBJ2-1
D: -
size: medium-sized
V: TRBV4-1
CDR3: CASSHAGLNNEQFF
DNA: TGCGCCAGCAGCCACGCGGGACTGAACAATGAGCAGTTCTTC

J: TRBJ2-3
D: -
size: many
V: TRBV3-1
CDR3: CASSLPGLSGPADTQYF
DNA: TGTGCCAGCAGCCTGCCGGGCCTCTCGGGGCCAGCAGATACGCAGTATTTT

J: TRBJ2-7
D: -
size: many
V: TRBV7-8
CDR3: CASSLRGPTTPSYEQYF
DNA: TGTGCCAGCAGCTTAAGGGGACCAACGACTCCGTCCTACGAGCAGTACTTC

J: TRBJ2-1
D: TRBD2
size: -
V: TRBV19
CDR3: CASSKGTSLNYNEQFF
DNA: TGTGCCAGTAGTAAGGGGACTAGCTTAAACTACAATGAGCAGTTCTTC

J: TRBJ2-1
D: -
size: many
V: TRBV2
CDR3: CASSQCVAPNCEQFF
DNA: TGTGCCAGCAGCCAATGTGTGGCCCCTAACTGTGAGCAGTTCTTC

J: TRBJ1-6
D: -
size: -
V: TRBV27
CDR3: CASSLRDSTLNF
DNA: TGTGCCAGCAGTTTAAGGGATTCAACCCTCAACTTT

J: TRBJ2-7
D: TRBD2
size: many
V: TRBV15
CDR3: CATSREGGISYEQYF
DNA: TGTGCCACCAGCAGAGAGGGAGGGATCTCCTACGAGCAGTACTTC

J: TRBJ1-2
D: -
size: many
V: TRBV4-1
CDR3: CASSQDWRERGYTF
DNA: TGCGCCAGCAGCCAAGATTGGAGGGAAAGGGGCTACACCTTC

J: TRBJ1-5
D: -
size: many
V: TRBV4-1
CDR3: CASSQGISGTQPQHF
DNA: TGCGCCAGCAGCCAGGGGATTTCAGGGACTCAGCCCCAGCATTTT

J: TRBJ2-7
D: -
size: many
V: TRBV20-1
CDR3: CSASLSDAEQYF
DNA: TGCAGTGCTAGTTTAAGCGATGCCGAGCAGTACTTC

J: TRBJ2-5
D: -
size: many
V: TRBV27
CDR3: CASRTGTSKETQYF
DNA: TGTGCCAGCAGAACCGGGACATCTAAAGAGACCCAGTACTTC

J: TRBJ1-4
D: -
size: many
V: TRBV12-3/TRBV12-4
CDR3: CASSPSGLDYDEKLFF
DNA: TGTGCCAGCAGTCCCTCGGGCCTTGACTATGATGAAAAACTGTTTTTT

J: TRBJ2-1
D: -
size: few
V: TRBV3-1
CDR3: CASSQDGESGWYNEQFF
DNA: TGTGCCAGCAGCCAAGATGGGGAGTCGGGTTGGTACAATGAGCAGTTCTTC

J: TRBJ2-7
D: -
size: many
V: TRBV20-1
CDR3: CSAPGVAYEQYF
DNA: TGCAGTGCGCCCGGCGTAGCCTACGAGCAGTACTTC

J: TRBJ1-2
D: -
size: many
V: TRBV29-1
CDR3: CSAGGPNYGYTF
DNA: TGCAGCGCTGGGGGGCCTAACTATGGCTACACCTTC

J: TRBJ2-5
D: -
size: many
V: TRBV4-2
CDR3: CASSRLDTKETQYF
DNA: TGTGCCAGCAGCCGACTGGACACAAAAGAGACCCAGTACTTC

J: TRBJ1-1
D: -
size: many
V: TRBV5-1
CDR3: CASSAQGRHTEAFF
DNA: TGCGCCAGCAGCGCTCAGGGGAGACATACTGAAGCTTTCTTT

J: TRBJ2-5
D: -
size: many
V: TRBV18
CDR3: CASSNFEETQYF
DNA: TGTGCCAGCTCAAACTTTGAAGAGACCCAGTACTTC

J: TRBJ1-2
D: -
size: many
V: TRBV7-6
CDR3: CASSRNGVNGYTF
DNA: TGTGCCAGCAGCAGAAATGGGGTTAATGGCTACACCTTC

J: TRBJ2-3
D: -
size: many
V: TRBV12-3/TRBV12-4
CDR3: CASSLWGEDTQYF
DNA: TGTGCCAGCAGTTTATGGGGAGAAGATACGCAGTATTTT